The text below deals with one T cell receptor beta chain. The antigen remains unidentified. cDNA reverse transcribed from extracted RNA served as the sequencing template. The protocol was immunoSEQ multiplex PCR, while the TCRdb copy is restricted to in-frame clones and leaves out a portion. The table shows more than 200,000 clones, with 43% occurring only once. Treatment noted: oral pan-JAK inhibitor, 5-10 mg twice daily. In alopecia areata patients, both lesional scalp punch biopsies and peripheral blood were collected. The record originates from a study of CD8+ T cells in alopecia areata. Looking at the study overall: Each of the treated patients was given oral tofacitinib, 5 to 10 mg twice daily, for moderate-to-severe alopecia areata.

Study results and limitations: Scalp clonality decreased significantly with tofacitinib, and so did expanded CD8+ clones among the top 100.

The CDR3 length is 14 residues. In germline, CDR1 is SGHDT, CDR2 YYEEEE. With 3 bases removed from V and 3 bases from J, the gap between germline ends came to 10 bases. The TCR was taken from a human donor with alopecia areata. The rearrangement uses TRBV5-6 and TRBJ1-5; D gene ambiguous. The sample here was CD4+ T cells sorted from blood, taken between weeks 36 and 40, from a patient treated with tofacitinib. CDR3: CASSSGRFNQPQHF. The DNA for the CDR3 is TGTGCCAGCAGCTCGGGGAGGTTCAATCAGCCCCAGCATTTT.